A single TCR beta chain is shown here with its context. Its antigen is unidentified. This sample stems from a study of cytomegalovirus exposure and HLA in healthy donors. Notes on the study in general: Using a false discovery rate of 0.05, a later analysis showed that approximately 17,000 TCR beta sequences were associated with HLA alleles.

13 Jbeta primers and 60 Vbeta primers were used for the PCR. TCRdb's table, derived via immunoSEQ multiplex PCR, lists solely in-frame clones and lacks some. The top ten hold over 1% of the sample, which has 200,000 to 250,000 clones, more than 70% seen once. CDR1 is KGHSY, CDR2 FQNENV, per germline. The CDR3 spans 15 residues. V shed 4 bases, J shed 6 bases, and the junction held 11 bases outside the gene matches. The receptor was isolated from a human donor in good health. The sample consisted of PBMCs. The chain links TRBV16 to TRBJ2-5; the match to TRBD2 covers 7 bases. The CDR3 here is CASSPQAGVIKTQYF. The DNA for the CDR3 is TGTGCCAGCAGCCCTCAGGCGGGAGTTATAAAGACCCAGTACTTC.